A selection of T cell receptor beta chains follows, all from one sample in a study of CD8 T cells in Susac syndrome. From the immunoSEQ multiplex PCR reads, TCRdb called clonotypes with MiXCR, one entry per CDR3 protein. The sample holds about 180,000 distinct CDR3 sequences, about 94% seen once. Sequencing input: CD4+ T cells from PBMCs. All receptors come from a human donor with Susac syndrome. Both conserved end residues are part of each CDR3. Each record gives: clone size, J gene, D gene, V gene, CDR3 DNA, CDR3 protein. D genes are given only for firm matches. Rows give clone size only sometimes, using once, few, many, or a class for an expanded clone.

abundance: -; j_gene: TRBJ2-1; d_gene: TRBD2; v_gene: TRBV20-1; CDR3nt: TGCAGTGCTAGGGGGACTAGCGGAGAGGGCTACAATGAGCAGTTCTTC; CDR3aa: CSARGTSGEGYNEQFF
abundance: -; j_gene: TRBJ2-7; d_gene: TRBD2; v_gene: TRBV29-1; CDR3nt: TGCAGCGTGATAGGACTAGCTCGTGACTACGAGCAGTACTTC; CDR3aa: CSVIGLARDYEQYF
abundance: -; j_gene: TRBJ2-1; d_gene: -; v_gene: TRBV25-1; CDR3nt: TGTGCCAGCAGTGGGCGCCTAGGACAAATCAAGCCCAATGAGCAGTTCTTC; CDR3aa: CASSGRLGQIKPNEQFF
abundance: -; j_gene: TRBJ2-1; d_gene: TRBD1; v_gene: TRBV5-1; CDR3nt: TGCGCCAGCAGCGTGGACAGGGACAACAATGAGCAGTTCTTC; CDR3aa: CASSVDRDNNEQFF
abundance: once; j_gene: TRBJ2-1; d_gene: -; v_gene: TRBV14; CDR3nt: TGTGCCAGCACGTGGGGCTCCTACAATGAGCAGTTCTTC; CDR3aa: CASTWGSYNEQFF
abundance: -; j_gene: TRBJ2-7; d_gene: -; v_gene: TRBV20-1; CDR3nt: TGCAGTGTTGACAGGGAGCAGTACTTC; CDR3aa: CSVDREQYF
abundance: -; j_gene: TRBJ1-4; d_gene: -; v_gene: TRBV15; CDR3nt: TGTGCCACCAGCAGAGAGGTGATAGCAGGGTTCGAAAAACTGTTTTTT; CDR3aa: CATSREVIAGFEKLFF
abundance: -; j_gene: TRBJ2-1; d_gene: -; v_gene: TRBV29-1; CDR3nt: TGCAGCGTTGCGCCTTCCGGCAATGAGCAGTTCTTC; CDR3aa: CSVAPSGNEQFF
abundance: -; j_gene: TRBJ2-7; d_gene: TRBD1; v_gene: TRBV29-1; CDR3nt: TGCAGCGTTGTATTGGCAGGGGGCACCGAGCAGTACTTC; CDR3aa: CSVVLAGGTEQYF
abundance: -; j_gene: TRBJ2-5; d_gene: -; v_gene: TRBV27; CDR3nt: TGTGCCAGCAGTTTATCGGTCAACCCGACAGATACCCAAGAGACCCAGTACTTC; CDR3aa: CASSLSVNPTDTQETQYF
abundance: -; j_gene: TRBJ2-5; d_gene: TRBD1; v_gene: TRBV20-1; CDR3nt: TGCAGTGCTAGGGAACAGGGGGCTAGGGAGACCCAGTACTTC; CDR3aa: CSAREQGARETQYF
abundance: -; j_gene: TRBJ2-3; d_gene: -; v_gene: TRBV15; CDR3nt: TGTGCCACCAGGACGGGCCAAAGCACAGATACGCAGTATTTT; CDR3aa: CATRTGQSTDTQYF
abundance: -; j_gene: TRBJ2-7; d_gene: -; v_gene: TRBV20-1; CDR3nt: TGCAGTGCCAGAGTTAGGTCCTACGAGCAGTACTTC; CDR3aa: CSARVRSYEQYF
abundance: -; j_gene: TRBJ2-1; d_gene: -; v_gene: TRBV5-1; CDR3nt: TGCGCCAGCAGCGAGACAGAGGAGCAGTTCTTC; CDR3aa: CASSETEEQFF
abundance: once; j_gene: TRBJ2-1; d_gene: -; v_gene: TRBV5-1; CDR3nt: TGCGCCAGCAGCTTGGCCGGGGCCCAGGGTGATGAGCAGTTCTTC; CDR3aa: CASSLAGAQGDEQFF
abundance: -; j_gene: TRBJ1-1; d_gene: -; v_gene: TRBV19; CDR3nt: TGTGCCAGTTCGGCCTCTAGCTACACTGAAGCTTTCTTT; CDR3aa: CASSASSYTEAFF
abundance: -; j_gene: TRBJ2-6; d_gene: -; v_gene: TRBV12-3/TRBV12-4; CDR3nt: TGTGCCAGCAGCCCCTTCAGGGTCGCGGCCTCTGGGGCCAACGTCCTGACTTTC; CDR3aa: CASSPFRVAASGANVLTF
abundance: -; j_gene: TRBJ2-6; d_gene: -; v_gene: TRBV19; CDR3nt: TGTGCCAGTAGTATTGGCCGGGCCAACGTCCTGACTTTC; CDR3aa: CASSIGRANVLTF
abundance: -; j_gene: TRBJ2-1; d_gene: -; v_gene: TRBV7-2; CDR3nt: TGTGCCAGCAGCTTTAGTCCGGGGGACAATGAGCAGTTCTTC; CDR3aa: CASSFSPGDNEQFF
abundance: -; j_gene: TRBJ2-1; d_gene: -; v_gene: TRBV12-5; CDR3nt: TGTGCTAGTGGTTTGGCCCTGACAGCCCGCTCCTACAATGAGCAGTTCTTC; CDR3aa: CASGLALTARSYNEQFF
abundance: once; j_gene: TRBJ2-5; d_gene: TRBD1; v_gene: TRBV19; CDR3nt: TGTGCCAGTAGTATAATGACAGGGGAGACCCAGTACTTC; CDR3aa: CASSIMTGETQYF
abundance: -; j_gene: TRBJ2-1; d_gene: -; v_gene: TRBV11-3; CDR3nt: TGTGCCAGCAGCCCCAGTTGGGGCAATGAGCAGTTCTTC; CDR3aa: CASSPSWGNEQFF
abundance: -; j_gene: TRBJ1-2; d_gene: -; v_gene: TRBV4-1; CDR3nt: TGCGCCAGCAGCCAGCCTCTATCAAGAGGAGGTGGCTACACCTTC; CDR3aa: CASSQPLSRGGGYTF
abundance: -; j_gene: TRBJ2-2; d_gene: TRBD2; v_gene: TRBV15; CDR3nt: TGTGCCACCAGCAGTGGGGGTCTAGCGGGGGCCGGGGAGCTGTTTTTT; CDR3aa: CATSSGGLAGAGELFF
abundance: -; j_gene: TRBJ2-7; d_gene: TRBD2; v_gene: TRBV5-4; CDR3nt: TGTGCCAGCAGCTTCGGGATAGCGGGGTCCGGGGAGCAGTACTTC; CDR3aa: CASSFGIAGSGEQYF
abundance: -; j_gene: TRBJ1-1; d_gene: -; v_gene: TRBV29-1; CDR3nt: TGCAGCGTTGAAGATCCAGGGAGTGTAGCTTTCTTT; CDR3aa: CSVEDPGSVAFF
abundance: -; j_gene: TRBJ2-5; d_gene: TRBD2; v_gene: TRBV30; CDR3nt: TGTGCCTGGAGGGACTGGCAAGCGGGGGCCCAGTACTTC; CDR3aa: CAWRDWQAGAQYF
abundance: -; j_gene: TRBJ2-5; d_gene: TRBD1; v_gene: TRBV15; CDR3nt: TGTGCCACCAGCAGAGACACAGGGGGCGCGAAGACCCAGTACTTC; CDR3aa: CATSRDTGGAKTQYF
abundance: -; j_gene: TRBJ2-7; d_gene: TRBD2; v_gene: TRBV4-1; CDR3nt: TGCGCCAGCAGCCAACGGAGACTAGCGGGAGTAAGGGTGTCCTACGAGCAGTACTTC; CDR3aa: CASSQRRLAGVRVSYEQYF
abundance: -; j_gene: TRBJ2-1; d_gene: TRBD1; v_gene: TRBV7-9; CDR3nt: TGTGCCAGCAGCCGACCTCGACAGGGGGCTGGCTCCTACAATGAGCAGTTCTTC; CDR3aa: CASSRPRQGAGSYNEQFF
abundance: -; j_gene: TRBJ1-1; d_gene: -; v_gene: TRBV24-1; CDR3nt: TGTGCCACCAGGGCTATCCTCATGAACACTGAAGCTTTCTTT; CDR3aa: CATRAILMNTEAFF
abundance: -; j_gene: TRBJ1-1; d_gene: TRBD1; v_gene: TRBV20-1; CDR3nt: TGCAGTGCGGGAGGAGACAGGGGTTGGACTGAAGCTTTCTTT; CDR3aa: CSAGGDRGWTEAFF
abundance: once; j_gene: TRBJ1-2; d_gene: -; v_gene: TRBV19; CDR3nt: TGTGCCAGTAGTGACTTGAGGGGTAGAGGTGGCTACACCTTC; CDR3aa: CASSDLRGRGGYTF
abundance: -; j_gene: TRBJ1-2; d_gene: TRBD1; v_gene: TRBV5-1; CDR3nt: TGCGCCAGCAGCCGAAAGGGACAGCCGAACCTTACTAACTATGGCTACACCTTC; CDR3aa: CASSRKGQPNLTNYGYTF
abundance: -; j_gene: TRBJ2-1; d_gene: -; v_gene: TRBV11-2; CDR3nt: TGTGCCAGCAGCTTAGTGGACGCACCTCGACCCTACAATGAGCAGTTCTTC; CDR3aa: CASSLVDAPRPYNEQFF
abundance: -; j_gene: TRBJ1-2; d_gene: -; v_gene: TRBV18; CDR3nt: TGTGCCAGCTCACCACTGGAAGGAAGCTATGGCTACACCTTC; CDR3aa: CASSPLEGSYGYTF
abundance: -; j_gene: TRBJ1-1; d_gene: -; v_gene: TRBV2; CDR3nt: TGTGCCAGCAGATCCTCCGGGGGGTTATATGCTTTCTTT; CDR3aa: CASRSSGGLYAFF
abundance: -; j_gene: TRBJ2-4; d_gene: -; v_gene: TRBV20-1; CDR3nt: TGCAGTGCTAGGGGGCAGGGAAACATTCAGTACTTC; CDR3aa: CSARGQGNIQYF
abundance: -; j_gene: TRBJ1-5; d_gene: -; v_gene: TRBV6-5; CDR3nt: TGTGCCAGCAGTTACGACAGGAATCAGCCCCAGCATTTT; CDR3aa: CASSYDRNQPQHF
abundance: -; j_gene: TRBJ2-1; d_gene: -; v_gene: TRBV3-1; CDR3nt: TGTGCCAGCAGCCAAGGGCGGATGACCTACAATGAGCAGTTCTTC; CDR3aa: CASSQGRMTYNEQFF
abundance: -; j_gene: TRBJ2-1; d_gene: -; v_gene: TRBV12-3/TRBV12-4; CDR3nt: TGTGCCAGCAGCCGGGGAGGACAGGTCTACAATGAGCAGTTCTTC; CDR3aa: CASSRGGQVYNEQFF
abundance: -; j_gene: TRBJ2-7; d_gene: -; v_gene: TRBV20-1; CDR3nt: TGCAGTGCTAGAGAAAGTGTCAGAACCCCCTACGAGCAGTACTTC; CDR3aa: CSARESVRTPYEQYF
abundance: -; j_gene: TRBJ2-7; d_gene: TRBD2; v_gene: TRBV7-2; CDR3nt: TGTGCCAGCAGCTTAGGGACTAGCGGATTAGACGAGCAGTACTTC; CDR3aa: CASSLGTSGLDEQYF
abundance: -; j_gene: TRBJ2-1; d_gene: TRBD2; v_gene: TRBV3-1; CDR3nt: TGTGCCAGCAGCCAAACCCTCGGACTAGCGGGGGTAAATGAGCAGTTCTTC; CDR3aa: CASSQTLGLAGVNEQFF
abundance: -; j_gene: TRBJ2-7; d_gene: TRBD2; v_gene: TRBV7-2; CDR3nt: TGTGCCAGCAGCGTCGGACTAGCGGCCTACGAGCAGTACTTC; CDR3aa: CASSVGLAAYEQYF
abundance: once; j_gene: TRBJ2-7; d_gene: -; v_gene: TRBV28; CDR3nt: TGTGCCAGCAGACCCCGGGACTCCCTTGGACGGTCCTACGAGCAGTACTTC; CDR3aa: CASRPRDSLGRSYEQYF
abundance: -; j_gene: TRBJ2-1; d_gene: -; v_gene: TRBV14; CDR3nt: TGTGCCAGCAGCCAGCCTGGACAGCCCTACAATGAGCAGTTCTTC; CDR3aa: CASSQPGQPYNEQFF
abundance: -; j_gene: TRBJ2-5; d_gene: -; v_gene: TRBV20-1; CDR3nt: TGCAGTGCTGAAATAGCGAGGGAGGCCCAAGAGACCCAGTACTTC; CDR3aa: CSAEIAREAQETQYF
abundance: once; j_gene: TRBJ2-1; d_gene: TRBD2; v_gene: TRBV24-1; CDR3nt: TGTGCCACCAGTGACTCGGGACTAGCGGGATCTGGCAATGATCAGTTCTTC; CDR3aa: CATSDSGLAGSGNDQFF
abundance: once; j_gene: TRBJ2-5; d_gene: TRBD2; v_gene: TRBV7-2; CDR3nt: TGTGCCAGCAGCCCCAGACTAGCGGGGGCTACGGGGGAGACCCAGTACTTC; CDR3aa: CASSPRLAGATGETQYF
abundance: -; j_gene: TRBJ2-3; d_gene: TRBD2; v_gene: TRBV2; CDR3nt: TGTGCCAACTCTAAAGCGGGAGGGAGTTCAGATACGCAGTATTTT; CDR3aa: CANSKAGGSSDTQYF
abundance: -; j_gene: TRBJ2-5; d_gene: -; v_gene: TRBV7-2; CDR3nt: TGTGCCAGCAGCTTAACCGTGGACGGAGAGACCCAGTACTTC; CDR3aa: CASSLTVDGETQYF
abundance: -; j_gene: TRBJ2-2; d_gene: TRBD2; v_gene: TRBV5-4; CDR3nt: TGTGCCAGCAGTTACGGAGCGGGGGGAAACACCGGGGAGCTGTTTTTT; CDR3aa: CASSYGAGGNTGELFF
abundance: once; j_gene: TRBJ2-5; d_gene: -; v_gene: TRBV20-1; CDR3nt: TGCAGTGCTAGAGTAGGGTTTAGGGAGACCCAGTACTTC; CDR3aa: CSARVGFRETQYF
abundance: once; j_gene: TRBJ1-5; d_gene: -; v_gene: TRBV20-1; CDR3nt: TGCAGTGCTAGAGCAAACTTTGGCAATCAGCCCCAGCATTTT; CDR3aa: CSARANFGNQPQHF
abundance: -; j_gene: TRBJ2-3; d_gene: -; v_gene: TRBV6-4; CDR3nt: TGTGCCAGCAGTCATAGTGACTCAGATACGCAGTATTTT; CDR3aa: CASSHSDSDTQYF
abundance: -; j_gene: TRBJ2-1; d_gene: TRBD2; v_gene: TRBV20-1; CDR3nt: TGCAGTGCTAGAGTAAGCGGGGGGGCGTACAATGAGCAGTTCTTC; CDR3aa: CSARVSGGAYNEQFF
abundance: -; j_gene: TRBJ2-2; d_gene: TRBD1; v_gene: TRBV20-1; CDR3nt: TGCAGTGCTATGGGACAGGGGCTGGGAGGGCTGTTTTTT; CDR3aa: CSAMGQGLGGLFF
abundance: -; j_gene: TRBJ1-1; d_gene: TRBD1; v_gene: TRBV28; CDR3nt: TGTGCCAGCAGATCACAGGGGTTGAACACTGAAGCTTTCTTT; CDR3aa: CASRSQGLNTEAFF
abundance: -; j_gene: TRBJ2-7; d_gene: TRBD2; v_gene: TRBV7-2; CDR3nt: TGTGCCAGCAGCTTAGTCACCGTCGGCGGGAGGTACTTC; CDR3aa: CASSLVTVGGRYF